One sample yielded the 17 T cell receptor beta chains listed below, sequenced in a study of T cell repertoires in ileal Crohn's disease. The data were produced by immunoSEQ multiplex PCR, yet TCRdb's version contains in-frame clones alone and is incomplete. This sample carries 17,000 or so clones, about 91% of them seen once, and the ten largest clones take 4.5% to 6%. What was sequenced was ileal tissue. The origin of the receptors is an adult with Crohn's disease.

This rearrangement joins TRBV4-1 to TRBJ1-1; D gene uncertain. The CDR3 runs 13 residues. The V end was cut by 0 bases, the J end by 10 bases, with 12 bases between. From germline, CDR1 is MGHRA and CDR2 YSYEKL. This chain's CDR3 is CASSQELDRGAFF. CDR3 DNA sequence: TGCGCCAGCAGCCAAGAGTTGGATCGGGGAGCTTTCTTT.

The chain recombines TRBV5-1 with TRBJ2-1; TRBD1 matches 7 bases. With 0 bases clipped from V and 2 bases from J, the junction kept 2 bases outside the gene matches. CDR1 is SGHRS, CDR2 YFSETQ, per germline. There are 15 residues in the CDR3. The CDR3 reads CASSLGQGPYNEQFF. CDR3 sequence (DNA): TGCGCCAGCAGCTTGGGACAGGGACCCTACAATGAGCAGTTCTTC.

J is TRBJ2-7 and V is TRBV13; 10 bases are a match to TRBD1. The trim removed 4 bases at V and 0 bases at J, leaving 3 bases unmatched. The CDR3 totals 15 residues. Germline values: CDR1 PRHDT, CDR2 FYEKMQ (reference sequence). CDR3 protein: CASSSRDRGSYEQYF. The CDR3 DNA is TGTGCCAGCAGCTCCCGGGACAGGGGCTCCTACGAGCAGTACTTC.

The V call is TRBV27, the J call TRBJ2-3; 8 nucleotides match TRBD2. The J segment lost 4 bases and the V segment lost 5 bases, leaving 5 bases of the junction unmatched. The CDR3 is made up of 14 amino acids. Per the germline V gene, CDR1 is MNHEY and CDR2 is SMNVEV (reference sequence). The DNA of the CDR3 is TGTGCCAGCAGTCCGGGACTAGGGGCAGATACGCAGTATTTT. Protein product: CASSPGLGADTQYF.

J is TRBJ2-7 and V is TRBV11-3, with TRBD2 matching 7 bases. Looked up from germline, CDR1 is SGHNT and CDR2 is YENEEA. V lost 1 base to trimming and J lost 2 bases; unmatched junction nucleotides: 5. The CDR3 is 15 amino acids. CDR3 loop: CASSLGRDYTYEQYF. DNA for the CDR3: TGTGCCAGCAGCTTAGGCCGGGACTACACCTACGAGCAGTACTTC.

This sequence joins TRBV2 and TRBJ2-3; D ambiguous. V was cut by 9 bases and J by 0 bases, with 7 bases left in between. The CDR3 covers 12 residues. The germline V gene has CDR1 SNHLY and CDR2 FYNNEI. Here the CDR3 reads CASTYSTDTQYF. CDR3 coding DNA: TGTGCCAGTACCTATAGCACAGATACGCAGTATTTT.

The chain recombines TRBV7-2 with TRBJ1-1; 7 positions match TRBD1. This CDR3 is built from 13 residues. V gave up 4 bases and J gave up 7 bases; unmatched junction bases: 6. Germline assignment: CDR1 SGHTA and CDR2 FQGNSA. This CDR3 is CASSYYRGYEAFF. Written as DNA, the CDR3 is TGTGCCAGCAGCTATTACAGGGGCTATGAAGCTTTCTTT. Full variable domain (rest looked up from reference TRBV7-2 and TRBJ1-1): GAGVSQSPSNKVTEKGKDVELRCDPISGHTALYWYRQSLGQGLEFLIYFQGNSAPDKSGLPSDRFSAERTGGSVSTLTIQRTQQEDSAVYLCASSYYRGYEAFFGQGTRLTVV.

V gene TRBV27 combines with J gene TRBJ2-7; possibly TRBD1 for D (6 bases). Germline loops: CDR1 MNHEY, CDR2 SMNVEV (reference sequence). V lost 6 bases and J lost 4, with 22 bases in between. This CDR3 comprises 16 residues. CDR3 region: CASRQQTGLPNYEQYF. DNA of the CDR3: TGTGCCAGCAGGCAACAAACAGGGTTACCGAATTACGAGCAGTACTTC.

The sample holds one count of this clone. The J gene is TRBJ2-7, the V gene TRBV9; D possibly corresponds to TRBD2 (6 bases). Trimming pared 0 bases from V and 3 bases from J, leaving 10 bases between. The germline gives CDR1 SGDLS, CDR2 YYNGEE. The CDR3 has 14 residues. The CDR3 DNA follows: TGTGCCAGCAGCGTAGGCGGGACGGGCTACGAGCAGTACTTC. As protein: CASSVGGTGYEQYF.

The chain is built from TRBV5-6 and TRBJ1-3; the D gene is possibly TRBD1 (6 bases). Germline V gene data show CDR1 as SGHDT and CDR2 as YYEEEE. The V end lost 4 bases, the J end lost 0 bases, and 11 bases lay between the germline ends. The CDR3 consists of 15 residues. The CDR3 here is CASSPMTGSGNTIYF. The CDR3 DNA reads TGTGCCAGCAGCCCAATGACAGGCTCTGGAAACACCATATATTTT. Supplemented by reference TRBV5-6 and TRBJ1-3, the full variable domain reads DAGVTQSPTHLIKTRGQQVTLRCSPKSGHDTVSWYQQALGQGPQFIFQYYEEEERQRGNFPDRFSGHQFPNYSSELNVNALLLGDSALYLCASSPMTGSGNTIYFGEGSWLTVV.

The chain carries TRBV19 and TRBJ2-5, with a weak D call TRBD1 (6 bases). V was cut by 5 bases and J by 4 bases, with 11 bases left in between. Germline-derived CDR1 and CDR2 are LNHDA and SQIVND (reference sequence). The length of the CDR3 is 13 residues. The CDR3 loop reads CASSVGQRETQYF. The CDR3 nucleotides read TGTGCCAGTAGTGTCGGACAGCGAGAGACCCAGTACTTC.

The chain links TRBV4-1 to TRBJ1-5, with TRBD1 identical over 9 bases. Germline lookup yields CDR1 MGHRA and CDR2 YSYEKL. This CDR3 spans 17 amino acids. V lost 2 bases, J lost 7 bases, and 12 bases stayed unmatched. DNA of the CDR3: TGCGCCAGCAGCCAAAGAGACACCGGGACAGGGCACCAGCCCCAGCATTTT. Translated, it gives CASSQRDTGTGHQPQHF.

This clone was seen a single time. The chain links TRBV27 to TRBJ2-1; possibly TRBD2 for D (5 bases). CDR3 length equals 15 residues. Trimming stripped 6 bases from V and 6 bases from J, with 18 bases between. The germline V gene has CDR1 MNHEY and CDR2 SMNVEV (reference sequence). CDR3 amino acids: CASRSDSPPTNEQFF. In nucleotides, the CDR3 is TGTGCCAGCAGATCGGACTCTCCCCCCACCAATGAGCAGTTCTTC.

This clone showed up just once. This chain joins TRBV28 and TRBJ2-3, with 7 bases aligning to TRBD1. The CDR3 covers 15 residues. Germline assignment: CDR1 MDHEN and CDR2 SYDVKM. Losses at the gene ends were 4 bases for V and 3 bases for J; bases not matched to a gene: 7. The CDR3 loop reads CASSWTGLRTDTQYF. In DNA form, the CDR3 reads TGTGCCAGCAGTTGGACAGGCCTCCGGACAGATACGCAGTATTTT.

This chain uses TRBV7-9 with TRBJ1-3, with no clear D. Trimming pared 7 bases from V and 4 bases from J, leaving 8 bases between. The CDR3 spans 12 residues. Germline V lookup: CDR1 SEHNR, CDR2 FQNEAQ (reference sequence). The chain's CDR3 is CASIDEGNTIYF. CDR3 nucleotide sequence: TGTGCCAGCATAGATGAAGGAAACACCATATATTTT. The variable domain in full, completed from reference TRBV7-9 and TRBJ1-3, reads DTGVSQNPRHKITKRGQNVTFRCDPISEHNRLYWYRQTLGQGPEFLTYFQNEAQLEKSRLLSDRFSAERPKGSFSTLEIQRTEQGDSAMYLCASIDEGNTIYFGEGSWLTVV.

V usage is TRBV6-4 and J usage is TRBJ2-3; 11 positions match TRBD1. The V gene end was trimmed by 0 bases and the J gene end by 4 bases; junction bases not matched to a gene: 0. Germline assignment: CDR1 MRHNA and CDR2 SNTAGT. The CDR3 loop spans 15 amino acids. The DNA of the CDR3 is TGTGCCAGCAGTGACTCGGGACAGGGGGCAGATACGCAGTATTTT. Translated: CASSDSGQGADTQYF.

V usage is TRBV6-1 and J usage is TRBJ2-7; no reliable D call. Germline V gene data show CDR1 as MNHNS and CDR2 as SASEGT. This CDR3 has 12 residues. Trimming took 2 bases from V and 3 from J, leaving 5 bases between them. The CDR3 loop reads CASSESGYEQYF. The DNA for the CDR3 is TGTGCCAGCAGTGAATCGGGCTACGAGCAGTACTTC.